This TCR beta chain was documented in a study of blood T cell repertoires in COVID-19. Study context: Acute-phase and convalescent COVID-19 samples originated in the United States, Italy and Spain. T cells, B-cell-depleted T cells, or PBMCs supplied cDNA or gDNA.

Per the authors' pipeline: Using reference gene primer amplification, nucleated cell counts were estimated. Measured with immunoSEQ multiplex PCR; TCRdb has only the in-frame clones, and not every one. The DNA was the basis for D and trimming; V, J and clone size are from that table. Here the sample spans about 270,000 clones, 86% being singletons. Looked up from germline, CDR1 is SGHTA and CDR2 is FQGTGA. This CDR3 has 17 residues. Trimming stripped 1 base from V and 5 bases from J, with 17 bases between. The chain combines TRBV7-3 with TRBJ2-2; weak D call: TRBD1 (6 bases). The sample consisted of peripheral blood. This receptor was obtained from a man in his forties or fifties with active or convalescent COVID-19. As DNA, the CDR3 is TGTGCCAGCAGCTTAATAGGGGTAGGGGGTCGGACCGGGGAGCTGTTTTTT. Its protein product is CASSLIGVGGRTGELFF.